This T cell receptor (beta chain) was sequenced during a study of T cell responses to AZD1222 COVID-19 vaccine. Study-level points and caveats: It was only a handful of AZD1222 recipients who were seropositive at baseline. Unmutated variant regions are reportedly the target of nearly half of TCRs that are spike-specific.

CDR1 and CDR2 (germline): SGDLS, YYNGEE. The V end lost 4 bases, the J end lost 4 bases, and 15 bases lay between the germline ends. This CDR3 has 15 residues. Repertoires were generated with immunoSEQ multiplex PCR, while TCRdb's copy carries only in-frame clones and drops some. The data hold more than 75,000 clones, with approximately 90% observed a single time. In regard to this clone: The antigen remains unidentified.

The V and J genes are TRBV9 and TRBJ1-5; a possible D gene is TRBD1 (5 bases). The receptor was isolated from an adult in good health. Sequenced here: peripheral blood, sampled on day 0 of AZD1222 vaccination. CDR3 sequence (DNA): TGTGCCAGCAGCTTATCCGGGACCCAAAATCAGCCCCAGCATTTT. This gives the protein CASSLSGTQNQPQHF.